This T cell receptor beta chain is drawn from a study of T cell changes during pregnancy in multiple sclerosis (dated by TCRdb to between 2018 and 2020). Context from the whole study: The study examined how the T cell repertoire changed over the course of pregnancy in women with multiple sclerosis.

Library construction relied on the immunoSEQ multiplex PCR assay. TCRdb took this table from immuneACCESS and kept in-frame rearrangements with V and J called. Such tables lack part of the clones; where checked against another copy, unresolved V genes explain under half of the gap, and the rest is unexplained. This sample comprises about 80,000 clones, about 90% of them detected only once. The top ten clonotypes cover under 1.5% of the sample. In the case of this clone: Which antigen it targets is not known. No base quality values were provided; no much bigger clone lies one nucleotide off.

From a lookup of the germline V gene, CDR1 and CDR2 are SGHAT and FQNNGV. Reading from cysteine to phenylalanine, the CDR3 counts 17 amino acids. Of the read, only the CDR3 DNA is kept; its 51 bases are in frame from base 1. The junction shows trimming of 1 base on V and 3 bases on J, plus 19 bases between the germline ends. Sample: peripheral blood, taken before pregnancy. The chain is encoded by TRBV11-2 joined to TRBJ2-7; the best D guess is TRBD2, with 5 bases matching. This receptor was obtained from a female donor with multiple sclerosis, enrolled in a pregnancy study. The CDR3 has the sequence CASSLGFGEGFIYEQYF. The nucleotide sequence is TGTGCCAGCAGCTTAGGGTTCGGTGAGGGATTTATCTACGAGCAGTACTTC.